These 18 T cell receptor beta chains originate from one sample sequenced in a study of shared clonotypes between healthy human individuals. The data were produced by immunoSEQ multiplex PCR, yet TCRdb's version contains in-frame clones alone and is incomplete. The profile shows about 1.1 million clones, 60% to 80% of them singletons. Sample: memory CD4+ T cells from PBMCs. Specified subset: CD45RA-negative fraction. The source is a man aged 18 to 30 in good health. Some clones in this sample may be carry-over from other donors' samples.

The chain has TRBV18 and TRBJ1-2, with D possibly being TRBD1 (6 bases). The CDR3 spans 14 residues. Trimming pared 0 bases from V and 8 bases from J, leaving 13 bases between. Germline V gene lookup returns CDR1 KGHSH and CDR2 LQKENI. As DNA, the CDR3 is TGTGCCAGCTCACCACCGTCAGGGGTCGTAGGCTACACCTTC. Protein product: CASSPPSGVVGYTF. Drawing the rest from reference TRBV18 and TRBJ1-2, the complete variable domain is NAGVMQNPRHLVRRRGQEARLRCSPMKGHSHVYWYRQLPEEGLKFMVYLQKENIIDESGMPKERFSAEFPKEGPSILRIQQVVRGDSAAYFCASSPPSGVVGYTFGSGTRLTVV.

CDR3 sequence (DNA): TGTGCAAGTCGCCGACAGGGGGCAAGGGGCAATCAGCCCCAGCATTTT. Translation: CASRRQGARGNQPQHF. V gene TRBV12-2 combines with J gene TRBJ1-5; the table's D call, TRBD1, has no DNA check behind it. TRBV12-2 is described as a pseudogene. This CDR3 is built from 16 residues.

This clone was seen ten or more times. The sample has other DNA sequences that encode this CDR3 too. The chain recombines TRBV5-1 with TRBJ1-2, with 7 nucleotides matching TRBD1. The CDR3 runs to 14 residues. Losses at the gene ends were 4 bases for V and 2 bases for J; bases not matched to a gene: 5. Germline V gives CDR1 SGHRS, CDR2 YFSETQ. This CDR3 is CASSPRDRNYGYTF. The DNA for the CDR3 is TGCGCCAGCAGCCCGCGGGACAGAAACTATGGCTACACCTTC.

J is TRBJ1-4 and V is TRBV9, with D possibly TRBD1 on 5 matching bases. There are 17 residues in the CDR3. Germline V gives CDR1 SGDLS, CDR2 YYNGEE. Trimming removed 3 bases at V and 0 bases at J, with 15 bases between. CDR3 nucleotide sequence: TGTGCCAGCAGCGCCGGAGGGGCCGACTCAACTAATGAAAAACTGTTTTTT. Translating it yields CASSAGGADSTNEKLFF. Drawing the rest from reference TRBV9 and TRBJ1-4, the complete variable domain is DSGVTQTPKHLITATGQRVTLRCSPRSGDLSVYWYQQSLDQGLQFLIQYYNGEERAKGNILERFSAQQFPDLHSELNLSSLELGDSALYFCASSAGGADSTNEKLFFGSGTQLSVL.

The chain's CDR3 is CASSLMSTGANEQFF. CDR3 nucleotides: TGTGCCAGCAGCTTAATGTCCACAGGGGCAAATGAGCAGTTCTTC. The V call is TRBV7-3, the J call TRBJ2-1; the match to TRBD1 covers 7 bases. CDR1 and CDR2 (germline): SGHTA, FQGTGA. Trimming removed 1 base from V and 7 bases from J; junction bases left unmatched: 7. This CDR3 spans 15 amino acids.

The chain joins TRBV15 to TRBJ2-3; no firm D call. This CDR3 has 15 residues. The ends were cut back, 1 base at V and 2 bases at J, with 10 bases in the middle. CDR1 and CDR2 (germline): LNHNV, YYDKDF (reference sequence). CDR3 sequence reads: CATSRVGVPTDTQYF. The CDR3 coding sequence is TGTGCCACCAGCAGAGTGGGCGTACCCACAGATACGCAGTATTTT.

J is TRBJ1-2 and V is TRBV5-1; TRBD1 agrees at 7 bases. The J segment lost 2 bases and the V segment lost 0 bases, leaving 4 bases of the junction unmatched. This CDR3 comprises 15 residues. Germline V gives CDR1 SGHRS, CDR2 YFSETQ. CDR3 region: CASSLVTGVNYGYTF. Here the CDR3 DNA reads TGCGCCAGCAGCTTGGTTACAGGGGTCAACTATGGCTACACCTTC. Together with reference TRBV5-1 and TRBJ1-2, the CDR3 gives the full variable domain: KAGVTQTPRYLIKTRGQQVTLSCSPISGHRSVSWYQQTPGQGLQFLFEYFSETQRNKGNFPGRFSGRQFSNSRSEMNVSTLELGDSALYLCASSLVTGVNYGYTFGSGTRLTVV.

V gene TRBV9 combines with J gene TRBJ1-2; a weak D match, TRBD1 (6 bases). Deletions cut 0 bases from V and 6 bases from J, with 12 bases between. The CDR3 extends over 14 amino acids. Germline V gene data show CDR1 as SGDLS and CDR2 as YYNGEE. The DNA of the CDR3 is TGTGCCAGCAGCGTAGGTTGGGGGCGGGATGGCTACACCTTC. Translation gives CASSVGWGRDGYTF.

The chain uses TRBV28 and TRBJ2-7, with TRBD1 matching over 10 bases. The CDR3 runs to 16 residues. With V trimmed by 7 bases and J by 2 bases, 11 bases remained unmatched. CDR1 is MDHEN and CDR2 is SYDVKM in the germline V gene. The CDR3 sequence is CASNPTPGQGAYEQYF. The CDR3 nucleotides read TGTGCCAGCAACCCCACGCCAGGACAGGGGGCCTACGAGCAGTACTTC. The complete variable domain, with remaining parts taken from reference TRBV28 and TRBJ2-7, reads DVKVTQSSRYLVKRTGEKVFLECVQDMDHENMFWYRQDPGLGLRLIYFSYDVKMKEKGDIPEGYSVSREKKERFSLILESASTNQTSMYLCASNPTPGQGAYEQYFGPGTRLTVT.

The CDR3 nucleotides are TGTGCCAGCAGTTACGACAGGGGTAATTCACCCCTCCACTTT. This codes for CASSYDRGNSPLHF. The chain joins TRBV2 to TRBJ1-6, with 8 nucleotides matching TRBD1. Trimming took 5 bases from V and 6 from J; bases not matched to a gene: 3. Germline-derived CDR1 and CDR2 are SNHLY and FYNNEI. There are 14 residues in the CDR3.

The rearrangement uses TRBV28 and TRBJ1-5; D is undetermined. The CDR3 is made up of 15 amino acids. Germline lookup yields CDR1 MDHEN and CDR2 SYDVKM. V was cut by 8 bases and J by 2 bases, with 16 bases left in between. This CDR3 is CASVGVLLGNQPQHF. CDR3 DNA sequence: TGTGCCAGCGTCGGGGTTTTGTTGGGCAATCAGCCCCAGCATTTT.

This clone has more than one count but fewer than ten. V gene TRBV7-3 combines with J gene TRBJ2-1; 10 bases are a match to TRBD2. V trimming: 4 bases; J trimming: 7 bases; junction bases outside the gene matches: 7. Germline CDR1 reads SGHTA; CDR2 reads FQGTGA. The CDR3 sequence is 15 residues long. For the CDR3, the DNA is TGTGCCAGCAGCTGGAGCGGGAGGGCCAGGAATGAGCAGTTCTTC. This gives the protein CASSWSGRARNEQFF.

V gene TRBV27 combines with J gene TRBJ1-2, with D perhaps TRBD1 (6 bases). In germline, CDR1 is MNHEY, CDR2 SMNVEV (reference sequence). Trimming shortened V by 6 bases and J by 2 bases, and 10 bases separated the two germline ends. CDR3 size: 13 residues. The CDR3 region has the DNA TGTGCCAGCAGCTCCCAGGGGAACTATGGCTACACCTTC. It yields the protein CASSSQGNYGYTF.

The chain links TRBV6-5 to TRBJ2-7, with 10 bases lining up with TRBD2. V lost 6 bases, J lost 5 bases, and 10 bases stayed unmatched. Germline V gene data show CDR1 as MNHEY and CDR2 as SVGAGI. CDR3 size: 15 residues. For the CDR3, the DNA is TGTGCCAGCAGGTGGGCCGGGACTAGCGCCCACGAGCAGTACTTC. This sequence encodes CASRWAGTSAHEQYF.

In regard to this clone: Its ends do not fully match the called genes, so a read error is possible. Different DNA sequences within this sample yield the same CDR3. The chain links TRBV5-1 to TRBJ1-2; 7 bases agree with TRBD1. CDR1 is SGHRS and CDR2 is YFSETQ in the germline V gene. The CDR3 has 14 residues. The CDR3, as DNA: TGCGCCAGCAGTTTGGGACAGCGATACTATGGCTACACCTTC. As protein: CASSLGQRYYGYTF.

The rearrangement links TRBV28 to TRBJ1-3; perhaps TRBD1 as D (5 bases). This CDR3 comprises 17 residues. CDR1 and CDR2 (germline): MDHEN, SYDVKM. Trimming removed 0 bases from V and 0 bases from J, with 12 bases in between. In DNA, the CDR3 is TGTGCCAGCAGTTTATGGGGGGGAAGGCTCTCTGGAAACACCATATATTTT. Protein product: CASSLWGGRLSGNTIYF.

This sequence joins TRBV7-3 and TRBJ2-1; D uncertain. This CDR3 contains 13 residues. Deletions cut 2 bases from V and 8 bases from J, with 10 bases between. Looked up from germline, CDR1 is SGHTA and CDR2 is FQGTGA. This CDR3 is CASSLLTGDEQFF. The DNA for the CDR3 is TGTGCCAGCAGCTTATTGACGGGTGATGAGCAGTTCTTC.

J is TRBJ1-4 and V is TRBV6-1; D is unclear. This CDR3 contains 16 residues. V lost 3 bases, J lost 0 bases, and 11 bases lay in between. Germline-derived CDR1 and CDR2 are MNHNS and SASEGT. CDR3 amino acids: CASSDLGLATNEKLFF. In DNA form, the CDR3 reads TGTGCCAGCAGTGATCTAGGTCTTGCAACTAATGAAAAACTGTTTTTT.